Sequencing of this TCR beta chain was carried out in a study of T cells in Graves' hyperthyroidism and ophthalmopathy. About the research overall: Staff took peripheral blood when the initial diagnosis was made, before any treatment began.

RNA transcripts served as the template for amplifying TCR beta CDR3 regions. RT-PCR in the first round (using the HTBI primer set) targeted the TCR CDR3. TCRdb recomputed calls from the multiplex PCR reads with MiXCR, one row per CDR3 protein. The sample shows about 200,000 distinct CDR3 sequences, about 17% of them seen only once. V was clipped by 0 bases and J by 10 bases, with 7 bases between them. The CDR3 is made up of 12 amino acids. Per germline, CDR1 SGHTA and CDR2 FQGNSA. This clonotype was picked up many times. Stable Graves' hyperthyroidism meant no ophthalmopathy progression within 18 months. The diagnostic basis comprised clinical symptoms, serum thyroxine and TRAb, thyroid ultrasound and orbital computed tomography. PBMCs were obtained from approximately 10 ml fresh peripheral blood.

This chain joins TRBV7-2 and TRBJ2-1; D not resolved. The sequenced sample was blood. The TCR was taken from a man aged 40-55 years with Graves' hyperthyroidism. As DNA, the CDR3 is TGTGCCAGCAGCTTAGCGCAAGCGGAGCAGTTCTTC. This gives the protein CASSLAQAEQFF. The full variable domain, completed using reference TRBV7-2 and TRBJ2-1, is GAGVSQSPSNKVTEKGKDVELRCDPISGHTALYWYRQSLGQGLEFLIYFQGNSAPDKSGLPSDRFSAERTGGSVSTLTIQRTQQEDSAVYLCASSLAQAEQFFGPGTRLTVL.